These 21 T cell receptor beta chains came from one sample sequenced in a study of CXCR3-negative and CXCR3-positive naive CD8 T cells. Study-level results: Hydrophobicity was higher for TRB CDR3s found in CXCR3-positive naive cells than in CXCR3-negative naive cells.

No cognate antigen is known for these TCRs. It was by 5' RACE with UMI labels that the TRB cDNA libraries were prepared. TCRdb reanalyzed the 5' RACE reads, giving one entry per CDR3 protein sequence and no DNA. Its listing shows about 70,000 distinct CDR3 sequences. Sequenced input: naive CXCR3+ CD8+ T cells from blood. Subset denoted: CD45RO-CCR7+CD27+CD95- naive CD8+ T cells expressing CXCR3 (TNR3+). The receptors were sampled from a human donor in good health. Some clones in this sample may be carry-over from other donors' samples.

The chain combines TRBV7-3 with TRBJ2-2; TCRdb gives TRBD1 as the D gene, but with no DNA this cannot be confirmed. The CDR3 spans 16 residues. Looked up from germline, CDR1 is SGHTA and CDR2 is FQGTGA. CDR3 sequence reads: CASSLFQGPNTGELFF.

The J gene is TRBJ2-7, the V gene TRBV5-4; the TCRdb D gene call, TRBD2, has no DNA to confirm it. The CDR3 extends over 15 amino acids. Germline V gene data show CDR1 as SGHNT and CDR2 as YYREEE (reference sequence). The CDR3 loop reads CASSLGETSSYEQYF.

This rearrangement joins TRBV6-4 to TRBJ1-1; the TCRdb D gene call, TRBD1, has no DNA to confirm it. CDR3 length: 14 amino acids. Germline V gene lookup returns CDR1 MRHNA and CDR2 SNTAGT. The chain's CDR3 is CASSEGAGVTEAFF.

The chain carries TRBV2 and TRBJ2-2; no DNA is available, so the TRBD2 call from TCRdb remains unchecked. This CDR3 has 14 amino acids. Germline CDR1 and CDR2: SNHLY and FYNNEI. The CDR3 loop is CARLSGANTGELFF.

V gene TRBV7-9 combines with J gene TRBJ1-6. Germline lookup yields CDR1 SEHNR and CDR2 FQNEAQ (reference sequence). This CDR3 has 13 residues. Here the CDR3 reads CASIGLGNSPLHF.

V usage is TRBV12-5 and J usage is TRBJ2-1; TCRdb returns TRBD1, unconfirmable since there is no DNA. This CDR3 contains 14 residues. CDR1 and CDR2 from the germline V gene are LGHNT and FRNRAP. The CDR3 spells CASGLSSPYNEQFF.

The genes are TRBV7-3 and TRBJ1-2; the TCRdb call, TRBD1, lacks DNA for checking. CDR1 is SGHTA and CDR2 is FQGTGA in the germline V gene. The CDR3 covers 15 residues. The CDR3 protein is CASSLVAGDYYGYTF.

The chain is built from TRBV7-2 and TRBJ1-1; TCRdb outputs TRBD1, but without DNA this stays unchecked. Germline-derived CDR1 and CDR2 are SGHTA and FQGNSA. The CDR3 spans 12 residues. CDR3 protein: CASSLKGVKAFF.

CDR3 residues: CASSSTDTQYF. The chain combines TRBV27 with TRBJ2-3. This CDR3 region has 11 residues. Germline CDR1 reads MNHEY; CDR2 reads SMNVEV (reference sequence).

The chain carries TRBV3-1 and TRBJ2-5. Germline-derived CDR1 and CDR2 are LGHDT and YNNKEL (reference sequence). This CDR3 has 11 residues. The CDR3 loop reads CASSQDETQYF.

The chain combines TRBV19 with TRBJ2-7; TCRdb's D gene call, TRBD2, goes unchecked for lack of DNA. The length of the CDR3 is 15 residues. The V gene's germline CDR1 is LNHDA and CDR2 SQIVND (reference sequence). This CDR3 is CASSPGLAGVYEQYF. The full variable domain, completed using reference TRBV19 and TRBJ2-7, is DGGITQSPKYLFRKEGQNVTLSCEQNLNHDAMYWYRQDPGQGLRLIYYSQIVNDFQKGDIAEGYSVSREKKESFPLTVTSAQKNPTAFYLCASSPGLAGVYEQYFGPGTRLTVT.

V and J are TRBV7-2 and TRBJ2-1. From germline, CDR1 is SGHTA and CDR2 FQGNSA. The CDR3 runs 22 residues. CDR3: CASSLEVERPTSFFWSIEEQFF.

The CDR3: CAIRNPGGYEQYF. The V call is TRBV7-6, the J call TRBJ2-7; TCRdb designates TRBD1, a call that cannot be tested without DNA. Germline V lookup: CDR1 SGHVS, CDR2 FNYEAQ. There are 13 residues in the CDR3.

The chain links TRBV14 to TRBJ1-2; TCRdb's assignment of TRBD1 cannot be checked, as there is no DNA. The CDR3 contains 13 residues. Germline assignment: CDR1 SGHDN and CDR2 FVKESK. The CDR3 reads CASSSGFADGYTF.

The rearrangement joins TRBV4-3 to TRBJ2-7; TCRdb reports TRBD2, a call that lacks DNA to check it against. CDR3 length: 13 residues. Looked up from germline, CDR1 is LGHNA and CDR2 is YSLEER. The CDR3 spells CASSQGPAYEQYF.

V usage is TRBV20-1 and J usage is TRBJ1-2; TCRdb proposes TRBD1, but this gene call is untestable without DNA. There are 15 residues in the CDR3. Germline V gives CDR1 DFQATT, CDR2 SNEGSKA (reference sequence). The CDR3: CSARTTGRANYGYTF.

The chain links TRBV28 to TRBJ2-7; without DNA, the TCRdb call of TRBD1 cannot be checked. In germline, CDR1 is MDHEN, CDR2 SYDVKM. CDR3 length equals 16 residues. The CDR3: CASSSWYKGPTYEQYF.

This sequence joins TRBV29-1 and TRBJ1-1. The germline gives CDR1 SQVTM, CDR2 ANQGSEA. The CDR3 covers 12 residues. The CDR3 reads CSVPGVNTEAFF.

CDR3 residues: CASSSTGAPWYEQYF. The rearrangement joins TRBV7-9 to TRBJ2-7; TCRdb designates TRBD1, a call that cannot be tested without DNA. CDR1 is SEHNR, CDR2 FQNEAQ, per germline (reference sequence). The CDR3 consists of 15 residues.

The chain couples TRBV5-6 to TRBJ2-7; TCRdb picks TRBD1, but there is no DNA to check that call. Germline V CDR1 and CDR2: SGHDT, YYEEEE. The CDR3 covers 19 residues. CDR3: CASSLEVSPDRFFSYEQYF.

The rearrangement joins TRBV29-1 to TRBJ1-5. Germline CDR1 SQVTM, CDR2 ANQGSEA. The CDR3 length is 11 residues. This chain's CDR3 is CSGGGSQPQHF.